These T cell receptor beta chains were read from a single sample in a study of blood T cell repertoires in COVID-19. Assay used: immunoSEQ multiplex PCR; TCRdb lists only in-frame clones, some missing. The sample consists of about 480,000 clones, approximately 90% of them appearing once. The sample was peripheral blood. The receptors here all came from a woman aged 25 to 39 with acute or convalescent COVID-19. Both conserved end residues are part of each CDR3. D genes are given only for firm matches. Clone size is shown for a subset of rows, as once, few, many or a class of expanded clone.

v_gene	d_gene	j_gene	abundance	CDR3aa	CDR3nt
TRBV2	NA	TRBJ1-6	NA	CASRQTPTNSPLHF	TGTGCCAGCAGACAGACCCCAACTAATTCACCCCTCCACTTT
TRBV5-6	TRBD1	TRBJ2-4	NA	CASSFGQGLAKNIQYF	TGTGCCAGCAGCTTCGGACAGGGACTAGCCAAAAACATTCAGTACTTC
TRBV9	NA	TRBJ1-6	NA	CASSPGGGSPLHF	TGTGCCAGCAGCCCCGGGGGGGGATCACCCCTCCACTTT
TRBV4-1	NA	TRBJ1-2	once	CASSQDSYGYTF	TGCGCCAGCAGCCAAGACAGCTATGGCTACACCTTC
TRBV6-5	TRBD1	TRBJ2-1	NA	CATCRDRGINEQFF	TGTGCCACATGCCGGGACAGGGGAATCAATGAGCAGTTCTTC
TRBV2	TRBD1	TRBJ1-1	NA	CASSDLGGQGAPAFF	TGTGCCAGCAGTGATCTTGGTGGACAGGGGGCCCCAGCTTTCTTT
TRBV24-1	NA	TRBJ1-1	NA	CATSDQTGTEAFF	TGTGCCACCAGTGACCAGACGGGGACTGAAGCTTTCTTT
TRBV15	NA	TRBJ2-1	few	CATSPGSTYNEQFF	TGTGCCACCAGCCCGGGAAGTACCTACAATGAGCAGTTCTTC
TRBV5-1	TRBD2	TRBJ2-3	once	CASSLGSSGDTDTQYF	TGCGCCAGCAGCTTGGGCTCTAGCGGGGATACAGATACGCAGTATTTT
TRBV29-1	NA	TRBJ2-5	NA	CSVEPGGLRETQYF	TGCAGCGTTGAGCCCGGGGGGCTCCGTGAGACCCAGTACTTC
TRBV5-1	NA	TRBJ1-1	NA	CASSPSSEYSTEAFF	TGCGCCAGCAGCCCTTCGAGCGAGTACTCAACTGAAGCTTTCTTT
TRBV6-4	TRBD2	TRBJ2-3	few	CATSGGAEGTQYF	TGTGCCACTAGCGGGGGGGCCGAGGGGACGCAGTATTTT
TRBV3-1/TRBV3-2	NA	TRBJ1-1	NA	CASSQEAANTEAFF	TGTGCCAGCAGCCAAGAGGCGGCAAACACTGAAGCTTTCTTT
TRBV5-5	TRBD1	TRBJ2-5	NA	CASTNSDREKETQYF	TGTGCCAGCACCAACTCGGACAGGGAGAAAGAGACCCAGTACTTC
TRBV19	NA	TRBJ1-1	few	CASSTLGEGTEAFF	TGTGCCAGTAGTACCCTCGGGGAGGGGACTGAAGCTTTCTTT
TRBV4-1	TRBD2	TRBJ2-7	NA	CASARKEISGGDHYEQYF	TGCGCCAGCGCGAGGAAGGAGATTAGCGGGGGGGACCACTACGAGCAGTACTTC
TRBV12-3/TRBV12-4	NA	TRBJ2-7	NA	CASSLALGEEYF	TGTGCCAGCAGTTTAGCGCTTGGGGAGGAGTACTTC
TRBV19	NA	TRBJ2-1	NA	CASTPGGDRRDEQFF	TGTGCCAGTACCCCCGGAGGGGACCGTCGGGATGAGCAGTTCTTC
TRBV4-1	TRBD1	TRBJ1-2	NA	CASSQDGAGGPLGAGYTF	TGCGCCAGCAGCCAAGATGGCGCAGGGGGCCCACTTGGCGCTGGCTACACCTTC
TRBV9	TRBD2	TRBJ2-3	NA	CASSAGSFLAGFADSDTQYF	TGTGCCAGCAGCGCGGGTAGTTTTCTAGCGGGGTTTGCGGACTCAGATACGCAGTATTTT
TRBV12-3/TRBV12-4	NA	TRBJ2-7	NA	CASSRTGHEQYF	TGTGCCAGCAGCCGTACAGGGCACGAGCAGTACTTC
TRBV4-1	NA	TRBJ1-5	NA	CASSPTRNNQPQHF	TGCGCCAGCAGCCCGACGCGGAACAATCAGCCCCAGCATTTT
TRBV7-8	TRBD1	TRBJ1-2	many	CASSSGTGGFNYGYTF	TGTGCCAGCAGCTCCGGGACAGGGGGCTTTAACTATGGCTACACCTTC
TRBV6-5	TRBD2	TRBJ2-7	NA	CASSSWTSGGLEQYF	TGTGCCAGCAGTTCCTGGACTAGCGGGGGGCTCGAGCAGTACTTC
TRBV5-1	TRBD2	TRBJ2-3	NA	CASSLIAGVADTQYF	TGCGCCAGCAGCTTAATAGCGGGGGTGGCAGATACGCAGTATTTT
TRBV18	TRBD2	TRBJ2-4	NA	CASSPIPPGGASKNIQYF	TGTGCCAGCTCACCTATACCCCCCGGGGGGGCCTCCAAAAACATTCAGTACTTC
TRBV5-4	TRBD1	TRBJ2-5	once	CASSLGTGIGETQYF	TGTGCCAGCAGCTTGGGGACAGGAATCGGAGAGACCCAGTACTTC
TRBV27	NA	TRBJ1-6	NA	CASSTGSYNSPLHF	TGTGCCAGCAGTACGGGTTCCTATAATTCACCCCTCCACTTT
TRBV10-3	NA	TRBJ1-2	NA	CAISESPGSGYTF	TGTGCCATCAGTGAGTCGCCCGGGTCTGGCTACACCTTC
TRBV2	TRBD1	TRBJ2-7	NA	CASGTESSYEQYF	TGTGCCAGCGGGACAGAGAGCTCCTACGAGCAGTACTTC
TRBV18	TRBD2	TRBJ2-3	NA	CASSVGLAGSTDTQYF	TGTGCCAGCTCAGTCGGACTAGCGGGTAGCACAGATACGCAGTATTTT
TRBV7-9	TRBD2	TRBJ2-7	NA	CASSQGLAVYEQYF	TGTGCCAGCAGCCAGGGACTAGCGGTCTACGAGCAGTACTTC
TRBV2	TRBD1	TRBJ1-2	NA	CASSLRDRVGYTF	TGTGCCAGCAGCCTCCGGGACAGGGTCGGCTACACCTTC
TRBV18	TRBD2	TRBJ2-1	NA	CASSPRLAGGPGEQFF	TGTGCCAGCTCACCTAGACTAGCGGGGGGGCCCGGTGAGCAGTTCTTC
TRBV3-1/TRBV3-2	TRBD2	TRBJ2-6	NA	CASSRGGFGAGANVLTF	TGTGCCAGCAGCCGGGGGGGGTTCGGCGCTGGGGCCAACGTCCTGACTTTC
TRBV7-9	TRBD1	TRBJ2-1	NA	CASSPTTGGSYNEQFF	TGTGCCAGCAGCCCCACGACAGGGGGCTCCTACAATGAGCAGTTCTTC
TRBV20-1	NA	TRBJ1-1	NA	CSASTGWNTEAFF	TGCAGTGCTAGTACAGGGTGGAACACTGAAGCTTTCTTT
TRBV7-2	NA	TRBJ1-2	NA	CASSLVAGAYGYTF	TGTGCCAGCAGCTTAGTCGCAGGGGCCTATGGCTACACCTTC
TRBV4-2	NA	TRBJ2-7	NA	CASSQEIGAPIPYEQYF	TGTGCCAGCAGCCAAGAAATCGGAGCACCGATTCCCTACGAGCAGTACTTC
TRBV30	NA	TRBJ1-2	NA	CAWRRIYRVYGYTF	TGTGCCTGGAGAAGGATTTACAGGGTCTATGGCTACACCTTC
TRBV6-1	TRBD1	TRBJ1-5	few	CASSGGTGGPREPQHF	TGTGCCAGCAGTGGGGGGACAGGGGGGCCCCGGGAGCCCCAGCATTTT
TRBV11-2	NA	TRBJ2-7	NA	CASRRIQGWYEQYF	TGTGCCAGCAGAAGGATCCAGGGTTGGTACGAGCAGTACTTC
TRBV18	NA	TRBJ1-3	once	CASSPERAGNTIYF	TGTGCCAGCTCACCAGAGAGGGCTGGAAACACCATATATTTT
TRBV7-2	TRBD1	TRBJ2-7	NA	CASSWGQGFSYEQYF	TGTGCCAGCAGCTGGGGACAGGGATTCTCCTACGAGCAGTACTTC
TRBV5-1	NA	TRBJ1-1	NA	CASSLAFIGDTEAFF	TGCGCCAGCAGCTTGGCCTTTATCGGTGACACTGAAGCTTTCTTT
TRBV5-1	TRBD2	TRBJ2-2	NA	CASSSDLADSTGELFF	TGCGCCAGCAGCTCCGATCTAGCGGATTCCACCGGGGAGCTGTTTTTT